The entry below gives a single T cell receptor beta chain sequence along with its context. This CDR3 has 14 residues. Trimming removed 3 bases at V and 0 bases at J, with 6 bases between. CDR1 is SGHVS and CDR2 is FNYEAQ in the germline V gene. Clones were read by immunoSEQ multiplex PCR, and TCRdb kept only the in-frame ones, dropping some. The sample holds tens of thousands of clones; roughly four fifths are singletons and the top ten take 11%. The sample is drawn from a study of blood T cell repertoires in COVID-19. The source of this sequence is a man older than 75 with COVID-19, enrolled during active disease. The material sequenced was peripheral blood. The chain is built from TRBV7-6 and TRBJ2-1; the D is unclear. The CDR3 loop reads CASSLSSSYNEQFF. The CDR3 DNA follows: TGTGCCAGCAGCTTGAGTAGCTCCTACAATGAGCAGTTCTTC. The full variable domain, completed using reference TRBV7-6 and TRBJ2-1, is GAGVSQSPRYKVTKRGQDVALRCDPISGHVSLYWYRQALGQGPEFLTYFNYEAQQDKSGLPNDRFSAERPEGSISTLTIQRTEQRDSAMYRCASSLSSSYNEQFFGPGTRLTVL.